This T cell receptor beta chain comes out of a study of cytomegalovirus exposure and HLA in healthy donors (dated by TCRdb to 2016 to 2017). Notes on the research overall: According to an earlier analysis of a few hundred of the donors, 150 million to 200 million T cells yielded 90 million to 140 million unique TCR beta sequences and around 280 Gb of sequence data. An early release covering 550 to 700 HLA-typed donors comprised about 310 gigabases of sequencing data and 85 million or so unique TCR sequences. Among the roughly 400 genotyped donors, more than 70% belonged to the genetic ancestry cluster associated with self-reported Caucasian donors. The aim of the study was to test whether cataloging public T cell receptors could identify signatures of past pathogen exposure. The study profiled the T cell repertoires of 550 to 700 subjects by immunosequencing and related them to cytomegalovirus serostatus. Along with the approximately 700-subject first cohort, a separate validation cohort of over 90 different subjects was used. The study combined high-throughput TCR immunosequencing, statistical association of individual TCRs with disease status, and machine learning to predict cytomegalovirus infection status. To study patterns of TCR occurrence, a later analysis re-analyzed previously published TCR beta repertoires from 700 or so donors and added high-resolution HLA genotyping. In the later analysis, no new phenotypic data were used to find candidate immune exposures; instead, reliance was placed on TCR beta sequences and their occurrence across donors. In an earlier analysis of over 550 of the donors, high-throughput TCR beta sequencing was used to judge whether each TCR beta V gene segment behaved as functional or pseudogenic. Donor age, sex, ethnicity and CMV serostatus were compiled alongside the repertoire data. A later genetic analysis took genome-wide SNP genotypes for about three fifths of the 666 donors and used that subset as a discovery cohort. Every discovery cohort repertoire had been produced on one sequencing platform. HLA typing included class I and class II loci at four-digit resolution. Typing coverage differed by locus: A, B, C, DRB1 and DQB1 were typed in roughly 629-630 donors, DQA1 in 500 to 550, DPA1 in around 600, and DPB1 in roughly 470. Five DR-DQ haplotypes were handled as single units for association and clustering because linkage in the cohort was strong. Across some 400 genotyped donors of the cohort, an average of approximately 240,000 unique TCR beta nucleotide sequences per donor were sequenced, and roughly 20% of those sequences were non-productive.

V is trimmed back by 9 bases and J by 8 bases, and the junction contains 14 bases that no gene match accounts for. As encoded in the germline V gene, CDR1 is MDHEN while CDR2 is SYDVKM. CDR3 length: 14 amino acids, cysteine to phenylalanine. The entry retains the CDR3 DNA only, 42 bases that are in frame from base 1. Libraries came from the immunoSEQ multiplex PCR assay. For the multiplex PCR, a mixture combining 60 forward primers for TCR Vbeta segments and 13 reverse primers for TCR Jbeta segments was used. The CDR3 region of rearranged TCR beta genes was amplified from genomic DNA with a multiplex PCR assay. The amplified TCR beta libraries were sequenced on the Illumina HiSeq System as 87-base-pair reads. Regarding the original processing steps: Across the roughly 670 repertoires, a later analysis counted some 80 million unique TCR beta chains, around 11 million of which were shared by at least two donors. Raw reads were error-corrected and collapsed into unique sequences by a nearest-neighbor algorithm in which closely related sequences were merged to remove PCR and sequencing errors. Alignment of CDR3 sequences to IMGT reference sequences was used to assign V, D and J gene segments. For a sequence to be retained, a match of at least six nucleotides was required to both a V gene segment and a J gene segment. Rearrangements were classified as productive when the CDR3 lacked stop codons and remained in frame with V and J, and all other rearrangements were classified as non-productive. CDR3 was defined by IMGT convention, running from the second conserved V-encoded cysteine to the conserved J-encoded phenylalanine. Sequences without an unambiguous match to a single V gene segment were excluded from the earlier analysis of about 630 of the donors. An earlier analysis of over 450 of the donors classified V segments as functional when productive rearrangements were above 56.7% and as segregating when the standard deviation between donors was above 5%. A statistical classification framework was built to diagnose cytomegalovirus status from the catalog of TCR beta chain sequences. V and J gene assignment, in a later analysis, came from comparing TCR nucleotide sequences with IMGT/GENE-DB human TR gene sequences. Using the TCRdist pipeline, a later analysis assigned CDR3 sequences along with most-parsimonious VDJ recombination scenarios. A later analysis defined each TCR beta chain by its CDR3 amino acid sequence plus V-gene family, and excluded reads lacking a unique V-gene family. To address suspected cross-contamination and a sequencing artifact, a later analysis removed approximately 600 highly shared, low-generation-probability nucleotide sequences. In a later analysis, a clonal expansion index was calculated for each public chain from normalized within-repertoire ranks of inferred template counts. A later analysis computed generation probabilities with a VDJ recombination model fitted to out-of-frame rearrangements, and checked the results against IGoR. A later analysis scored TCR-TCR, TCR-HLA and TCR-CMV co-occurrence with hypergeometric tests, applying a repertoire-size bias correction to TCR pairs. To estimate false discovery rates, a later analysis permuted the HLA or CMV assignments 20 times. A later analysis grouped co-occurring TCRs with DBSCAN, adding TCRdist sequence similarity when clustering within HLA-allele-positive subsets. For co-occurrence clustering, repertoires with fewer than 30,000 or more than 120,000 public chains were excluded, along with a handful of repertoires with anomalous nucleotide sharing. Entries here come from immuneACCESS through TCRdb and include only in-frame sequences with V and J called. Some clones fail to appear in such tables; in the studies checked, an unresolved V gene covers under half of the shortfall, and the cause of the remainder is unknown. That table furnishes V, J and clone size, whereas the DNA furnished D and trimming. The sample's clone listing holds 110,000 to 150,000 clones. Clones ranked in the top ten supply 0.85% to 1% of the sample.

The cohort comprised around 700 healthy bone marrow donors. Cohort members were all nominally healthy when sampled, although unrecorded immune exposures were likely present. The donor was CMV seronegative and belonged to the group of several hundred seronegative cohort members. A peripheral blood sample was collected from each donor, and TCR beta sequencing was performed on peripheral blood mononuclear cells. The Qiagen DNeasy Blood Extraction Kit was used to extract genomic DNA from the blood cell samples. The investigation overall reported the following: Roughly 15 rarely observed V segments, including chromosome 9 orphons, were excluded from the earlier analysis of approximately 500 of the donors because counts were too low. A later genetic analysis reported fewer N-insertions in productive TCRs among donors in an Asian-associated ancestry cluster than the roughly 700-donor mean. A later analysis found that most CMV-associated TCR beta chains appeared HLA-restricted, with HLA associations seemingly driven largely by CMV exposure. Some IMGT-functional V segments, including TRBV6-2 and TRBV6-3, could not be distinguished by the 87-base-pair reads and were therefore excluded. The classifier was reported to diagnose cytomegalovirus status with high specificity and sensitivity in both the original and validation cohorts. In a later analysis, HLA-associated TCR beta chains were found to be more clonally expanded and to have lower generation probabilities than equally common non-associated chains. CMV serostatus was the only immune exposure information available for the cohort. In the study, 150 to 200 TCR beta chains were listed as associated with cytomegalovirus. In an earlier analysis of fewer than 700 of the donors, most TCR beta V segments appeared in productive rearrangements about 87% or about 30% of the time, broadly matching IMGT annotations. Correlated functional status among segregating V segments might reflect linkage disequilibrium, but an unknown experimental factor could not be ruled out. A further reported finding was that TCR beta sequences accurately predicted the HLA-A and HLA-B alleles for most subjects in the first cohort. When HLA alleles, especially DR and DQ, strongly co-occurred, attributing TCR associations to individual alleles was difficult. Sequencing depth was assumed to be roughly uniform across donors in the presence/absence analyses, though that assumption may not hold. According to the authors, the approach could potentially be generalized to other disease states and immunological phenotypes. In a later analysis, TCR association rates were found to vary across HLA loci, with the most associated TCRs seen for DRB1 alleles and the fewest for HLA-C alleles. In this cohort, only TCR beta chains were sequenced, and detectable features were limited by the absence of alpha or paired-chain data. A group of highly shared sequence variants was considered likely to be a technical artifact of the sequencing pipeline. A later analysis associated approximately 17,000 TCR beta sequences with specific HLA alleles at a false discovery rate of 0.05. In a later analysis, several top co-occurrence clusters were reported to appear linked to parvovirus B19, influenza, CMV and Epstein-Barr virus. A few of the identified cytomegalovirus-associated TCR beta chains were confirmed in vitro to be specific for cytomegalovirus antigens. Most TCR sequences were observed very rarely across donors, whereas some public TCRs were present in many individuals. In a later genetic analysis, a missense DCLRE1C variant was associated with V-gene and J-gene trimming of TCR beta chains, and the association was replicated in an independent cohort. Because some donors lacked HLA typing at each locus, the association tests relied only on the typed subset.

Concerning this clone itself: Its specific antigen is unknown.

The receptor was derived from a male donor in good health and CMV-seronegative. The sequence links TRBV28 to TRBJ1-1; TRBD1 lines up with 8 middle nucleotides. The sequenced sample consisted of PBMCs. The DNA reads TGTGCCAGTAGCATATTGACAGGGGAAGGAGAAGCTTTCTTT. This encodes CASSILTGEGEAFF.